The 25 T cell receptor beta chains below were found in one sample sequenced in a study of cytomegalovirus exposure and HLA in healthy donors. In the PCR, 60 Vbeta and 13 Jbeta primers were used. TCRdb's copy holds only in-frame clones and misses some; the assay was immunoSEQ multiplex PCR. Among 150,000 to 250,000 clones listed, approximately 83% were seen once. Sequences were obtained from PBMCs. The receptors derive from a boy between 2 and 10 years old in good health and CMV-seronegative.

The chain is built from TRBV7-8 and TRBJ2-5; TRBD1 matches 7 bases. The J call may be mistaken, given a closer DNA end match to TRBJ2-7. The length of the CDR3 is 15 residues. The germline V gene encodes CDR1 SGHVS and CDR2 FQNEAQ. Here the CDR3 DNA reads TGTGCCAGCAGCATTCAGGGACAGACTACCTACGAGCAGTACTTC. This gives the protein CASSIQGQTTYEQYF.

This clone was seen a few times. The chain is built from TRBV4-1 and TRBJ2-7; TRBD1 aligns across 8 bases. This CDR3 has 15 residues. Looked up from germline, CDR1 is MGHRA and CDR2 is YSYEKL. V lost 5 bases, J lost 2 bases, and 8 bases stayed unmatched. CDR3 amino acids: CASSKRTGLPYEQYF. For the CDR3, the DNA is TGCGCCAGCAGCAAACGGACAGGGTTACCCTACGAGCAGTACTTC.

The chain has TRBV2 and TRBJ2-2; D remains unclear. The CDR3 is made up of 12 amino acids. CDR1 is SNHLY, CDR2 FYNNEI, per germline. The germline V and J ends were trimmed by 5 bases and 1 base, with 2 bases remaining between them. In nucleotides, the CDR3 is TGTGCCAGCAGTCTGAACACCGGGGAGCTGTTTTTT. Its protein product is CASSLNTGELFF.

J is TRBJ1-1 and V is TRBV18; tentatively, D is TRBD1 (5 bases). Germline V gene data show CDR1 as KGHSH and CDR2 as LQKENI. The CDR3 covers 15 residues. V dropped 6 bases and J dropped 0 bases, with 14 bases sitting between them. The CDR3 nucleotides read TGTGCCAGCTCCCGCGGGGGTGGTATGAACACTGAAGCTTTCTTT. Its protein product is CASSRGGGMNTEAFF.

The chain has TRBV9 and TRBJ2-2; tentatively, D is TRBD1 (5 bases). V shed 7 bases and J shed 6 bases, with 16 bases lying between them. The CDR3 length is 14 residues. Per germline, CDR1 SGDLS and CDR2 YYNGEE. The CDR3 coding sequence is TGTGCCAGCGGGGCTTATGAAGCCGCCGGGGAGCTGTTTTTT. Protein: CASGAYEAAGELFF. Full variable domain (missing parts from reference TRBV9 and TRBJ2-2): DSGVTQTPKHLITATGQRVTLRCSPRSGDLSVYWYQQSLDQGLQFLIQYYNGEERAKGNILERFSAQQFPDLHSELNLSSLELGDSALYFCASGAYEAAGELFFGEGSRLTVL.

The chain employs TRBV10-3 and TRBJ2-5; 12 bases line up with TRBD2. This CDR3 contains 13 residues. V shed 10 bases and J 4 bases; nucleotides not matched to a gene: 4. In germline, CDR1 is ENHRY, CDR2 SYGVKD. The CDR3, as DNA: TGTGCCACCTCTAGCGGGGGGGGAGAGACCCAGTACTTC. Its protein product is CATSSGGGETQYF.

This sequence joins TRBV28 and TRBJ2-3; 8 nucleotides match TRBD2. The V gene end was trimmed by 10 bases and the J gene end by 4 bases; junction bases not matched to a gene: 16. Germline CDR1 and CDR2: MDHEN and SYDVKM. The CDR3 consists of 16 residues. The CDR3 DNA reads TGTGCCACCGAGGGACTAGGCCGCCCCCCAGCAGATACGCAGTATTTT. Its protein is CATEGLGRPPADTQYF.

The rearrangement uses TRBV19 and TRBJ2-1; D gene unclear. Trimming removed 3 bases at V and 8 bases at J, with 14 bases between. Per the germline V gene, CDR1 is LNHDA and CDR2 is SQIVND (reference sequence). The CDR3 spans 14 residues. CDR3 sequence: CASSMVAAVDEQFF. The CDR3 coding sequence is TGTGCCAGTAGTATGGTGGCGGCAGTAGATGAGCAGTTCTTC.

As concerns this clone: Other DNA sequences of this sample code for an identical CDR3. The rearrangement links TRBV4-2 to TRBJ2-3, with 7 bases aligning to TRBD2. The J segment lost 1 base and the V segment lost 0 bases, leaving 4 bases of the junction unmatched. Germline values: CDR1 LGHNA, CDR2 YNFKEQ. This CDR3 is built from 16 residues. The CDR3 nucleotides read TGTGCCAGCAGCCAAGACACCGCGGGGGGCACAGATACGCAGTATTTT. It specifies CASSQDTAGGTDTQYF.

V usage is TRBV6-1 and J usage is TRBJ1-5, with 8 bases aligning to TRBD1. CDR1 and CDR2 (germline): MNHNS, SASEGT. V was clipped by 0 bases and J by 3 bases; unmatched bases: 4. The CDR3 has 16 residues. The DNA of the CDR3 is TGTGCCAGCAGTGAAGCGGACAGGGCATACAATCAGCCCCAGCATTTT. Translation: CASSEADRAYNQPQHF.

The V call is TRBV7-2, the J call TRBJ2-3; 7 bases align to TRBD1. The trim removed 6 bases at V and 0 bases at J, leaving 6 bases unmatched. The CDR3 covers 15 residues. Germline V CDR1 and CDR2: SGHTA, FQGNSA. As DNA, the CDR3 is TGTGCCAGCAGGGGACAGAGTCTTAGCACAGATACGCAGTATTTT. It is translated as CASRGQSLSTDTQYF.

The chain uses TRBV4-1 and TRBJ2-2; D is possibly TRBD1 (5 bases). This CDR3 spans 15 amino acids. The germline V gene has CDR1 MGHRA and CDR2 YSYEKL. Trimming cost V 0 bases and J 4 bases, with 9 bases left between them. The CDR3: CASSQESQGTGELFF. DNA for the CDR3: TGCGCCAGCAGCCAAGAATCCCAGGGCACCGGGGAGCTGTTTTTT.

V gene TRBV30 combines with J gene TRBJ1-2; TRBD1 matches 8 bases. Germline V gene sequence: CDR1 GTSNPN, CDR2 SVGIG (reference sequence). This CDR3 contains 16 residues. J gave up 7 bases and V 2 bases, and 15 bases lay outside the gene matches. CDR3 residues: CAWSRNPRGRPGGYTF. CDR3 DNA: TGTGCCTGGAGTCGCAATCCCAGGGGGCGGCCTGGTGGCTACACCTTC.

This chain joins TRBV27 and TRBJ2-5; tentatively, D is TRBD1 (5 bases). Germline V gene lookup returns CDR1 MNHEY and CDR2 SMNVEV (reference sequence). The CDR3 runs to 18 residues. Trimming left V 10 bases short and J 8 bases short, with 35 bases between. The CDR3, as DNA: TGTGCCAAACGTCCCCTTCACTCTGCAGCCCCAGGGTTAGTAACCCAGTACTTC. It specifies CAKRPLHSAAPGLVTQYF.

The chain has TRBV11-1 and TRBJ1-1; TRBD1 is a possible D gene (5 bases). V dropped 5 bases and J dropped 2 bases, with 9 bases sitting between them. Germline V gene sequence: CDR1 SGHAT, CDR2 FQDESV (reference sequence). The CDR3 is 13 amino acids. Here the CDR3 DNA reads TGTGCCAGCAGCCCAAGGACAAACACTGAAGCTTTCTTT. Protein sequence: CASSPRTNTEAFF.

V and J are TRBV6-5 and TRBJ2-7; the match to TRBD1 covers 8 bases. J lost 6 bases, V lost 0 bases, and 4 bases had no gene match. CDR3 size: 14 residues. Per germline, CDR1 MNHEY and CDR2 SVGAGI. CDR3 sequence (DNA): TGTGCCAGCAGTTACTCGCAACAGGGGGGCGAGCAGTACTTC. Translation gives CASSYSQQGGEQYF.

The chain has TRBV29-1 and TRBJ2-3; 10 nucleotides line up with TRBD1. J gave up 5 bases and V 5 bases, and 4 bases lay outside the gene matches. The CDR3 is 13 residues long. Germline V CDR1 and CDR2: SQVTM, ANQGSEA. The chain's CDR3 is CSVRDRGRDTQYF. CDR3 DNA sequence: TGCAGCGTTCGAGACAGGGGGCGAGATACGCAGTATTTT.

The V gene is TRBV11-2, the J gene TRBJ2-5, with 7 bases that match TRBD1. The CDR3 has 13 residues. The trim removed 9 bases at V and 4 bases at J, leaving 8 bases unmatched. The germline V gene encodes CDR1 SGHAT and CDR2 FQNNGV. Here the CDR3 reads CASGIAGGETQYF. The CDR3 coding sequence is TGTGCCAGTGGAATAGCAGGGGGAGAGACCCAGTACTTC.

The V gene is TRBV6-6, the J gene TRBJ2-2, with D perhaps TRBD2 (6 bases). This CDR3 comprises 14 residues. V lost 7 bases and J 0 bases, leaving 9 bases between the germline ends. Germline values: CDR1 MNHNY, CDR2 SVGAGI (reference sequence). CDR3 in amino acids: CASKVAANTGELFF. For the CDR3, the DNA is TGTGCCAGCAAGGTAGCGGCGAACACCGGGGAGCTGTTTTTT.

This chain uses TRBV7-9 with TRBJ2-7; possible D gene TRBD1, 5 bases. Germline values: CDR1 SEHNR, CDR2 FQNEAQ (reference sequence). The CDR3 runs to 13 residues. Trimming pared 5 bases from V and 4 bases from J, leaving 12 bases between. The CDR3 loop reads CASSPTSGYEQYF. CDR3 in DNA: TGTGCCAGCAGCCCCACGTCAGGGTACGAGCAGTACTTC. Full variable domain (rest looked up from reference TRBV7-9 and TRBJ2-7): DTGVSQNPRHKITKRGQNVTFRCDPISEHNRLYWYRQTLGQGPEFLTYFQNEAQLEKSRLLSDRFSAERPKGSFSTLEIQRTEQGDSAMYLCASSPTSGYEQYFGPGTRLTVT.

The CDR3 loop is CASRLSQGGEQFF. DNA of the CDR3: TGCGCCAGCAGATTATCACAGGGCGGTGAGCAGTTCTTC. The chain carries TRBV5-1 and TRBJ2-1; D is possibly TRBD1 (6 bases). The CDR3 consists of 13 residues. The ends were cut back, 5 bases at V and 9 bases at J, with 15 bases in the middle. Germline assignment: CDR1 SGHRS and CDR2 YFSETQ.

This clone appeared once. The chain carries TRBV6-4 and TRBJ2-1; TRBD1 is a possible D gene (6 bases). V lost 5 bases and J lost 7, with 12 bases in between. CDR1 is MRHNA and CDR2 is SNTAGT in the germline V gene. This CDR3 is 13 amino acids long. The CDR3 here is CASSQGPLNEQFF. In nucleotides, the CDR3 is TGTGCCAGCAGTCAGGGGCCTTTAAATGAGCAGTTCTTC.

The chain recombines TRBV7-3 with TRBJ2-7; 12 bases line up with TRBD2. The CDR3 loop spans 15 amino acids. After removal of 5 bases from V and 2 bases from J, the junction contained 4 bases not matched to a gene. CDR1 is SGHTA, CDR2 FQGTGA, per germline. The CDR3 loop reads CASSAGTSGPYEQYF. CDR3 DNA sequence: TGTGCCAGCAGCGCCGGGACTAGCGGGCCCTACGAGCAGTACTTC. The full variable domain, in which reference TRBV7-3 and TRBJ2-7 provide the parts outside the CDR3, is GAGVSQTPSNKVTEKGKYVELRCDPISGHTALYWYRQSLGQGPEFLIYFQGTGAADDSGLPNDRFFAVRPEGSVSTLKIQRTERGDSAVYLCASSAGTSGPYEQYFGPGTRLTVT.

Written as DNA, the CDR3 is TGTGCCAGCAGCCTCCGGACAGAACGCCTTAAAGCTTTCTTT. This codes for CASSLRTERLKAFF. This chain uses TRBV7-2 with TRBJ1-1, with a possible D match to TRBD1 (6 bases). CDR3 length: 14 residues. Trimming took 5 bases from V and 9 from J, leaving 19 bases between them. The germline V gene encodes CDR1 SGHTA and CDR2 FQGNSA.

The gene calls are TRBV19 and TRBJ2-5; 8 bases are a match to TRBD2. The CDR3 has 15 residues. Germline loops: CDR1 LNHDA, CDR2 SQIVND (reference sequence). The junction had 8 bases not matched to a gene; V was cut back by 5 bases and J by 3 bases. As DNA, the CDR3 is TGTGCCAGTAGTCAGCATGCGGGGGGTAAAGAGACCCAGTACTTC. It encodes CASSQHAGGKETQYF. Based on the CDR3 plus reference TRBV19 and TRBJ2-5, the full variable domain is DGGITQSPKYLFRKEGQNVTLSCEQNLNHDAMYWYRQDPGQGLRLIYYSQIVNDFQKGDIAEGYSVSREKKESFPLTVTSAQKNPTAFYLCASSQHAGGKETQYFGPGTRLLVL.